The next 10 T cell receptor beta chains were all read from a single sample in a study of a mutant IDH1 vaccine in newly diagnosed glioma. Their antigens are not known. Clones were read by immunoSEQ multiplex PCR, and TCRdb kept only the in-frame ones, dropping some. The table includes approximately 50,000 clones, approximately 87% detected once. Time point indicated: week 35, safety follow-up. Every single dose of the vaccine, 300 ug of mutant IDH1 20-mer peptide, came with topical imiquimod. This specimen was PBMCs, taken from a glioma patient whose treatment included an IDH1 peptide vaccine. Receptors originate from a man aged 40-49 years with glioma.

This clone was seen a few times. The CDR3 DNA reads TGTGCCAGCAGCCCCTTCGGGGATTCGGCCTACAATGAGCAGTTCTTC. Protein product: CASSPFGDSAYNEQFF. The chain has TRBV11-3 and TRBJ2-1, with D perhaps TRBD2 (5 bases). The V end lost 5 bases, the J end lost 2 bases, and 16 bases lay between the germline ends. Germline V gene sequence: CDR1 SGHNT, CDR2 YENEEA. This CDR3 comprises 16 residues.

This clone has a single count. The chain's CDR3 is CASSSNSGTLKAQYF. The CDR3 DNA reads TGTGCCAGCAGTTCCAATAGCGGGACCCTTAAGGCCCAGTACTTC. The chain couples TRBV6-5 to TRBJ2-5; 8 bases map to TRBD2. Per germline, CDR1 MNHEY and CDR2 SVGAGI. J gave up 9 bases and V 4 bases, and 13 bases lay outside the gene matches. CDR3 size: 15 residues.

About this clone itself: At one of its ends the junction is not consistent with the germline gene, which may arise from a read error. For the CDR3, the DNA is TGTGCTAGCAGCTTAGACGGGAGCACAGATACGCAGTATTTT. Translated: CASSLDGSTDTQYF. The chain employs TRBV7-7 and TRBJ2-3, with D uncertain. The CDR3 runs to 14 residues. Germline V gene sequence: CDR1 SSHAT, CDR2 FNYEAQ (reference sequence).

V and J are TRBV28 and TRBJ2-7, with D unresolved. Trimming removed 3 bases from V and 5 bases from J, with 11 bases in between. This CDR3 is built from 13 residues. Germline V CDR1 and CDR2: MDHEN, SYDVKM. CDR3 DNA sequence: TGTGCCAGCAGTTTGGTACAGTTCAACGAGCAGTACTTC. Translation: CASSLVQFNEQYF. Supplemented by reference TRBV28 and TRBJ2-7, the full variable domain reads DVKVTQSSRYLVKRTGEKVFLECVQDMDHENMFWYRQDPGLGLRLIYFSYDVKMKEKGDIPEGYSVSREKKERFSLILESASTNQTSMYLCASSLVQFNEQYFGPGTRLTVT.

This sequence joins TRBV11-2 and TRBJ1-1, with TRBD1 as a possible D gene (6 bases). This CDR3 has 15 residues. Germline CDR1 reads SGHAT; CDR2 reads FQNNGV. V dropped 7 bases and J dropped 4 bases, with 19 bases sitting between them. The CDR3 protein is CASMNTGWLATEAFF. DNA of the CDR3: TGTGCCAGCATGAATACAGGGTGGTTGGCCACTGAAGCTTTCTTT. The full variable domain, rest sourced from reference TRBV11-2 and TRBJ1-1, is EAGVAQSPRYKIIEKRQSVAFWCNPISGHATLYWYQQILGQGPKLLIQFQNNGVVDDSQLPKDRFSAERLKGVDSTLKIQPAKLEDSAVYLCASMNTGWLATEAFFGQGTRLTVV.

This chain joins TRBV5-6 and TRBJ1-2, with no clear D. The V gene's germline CDR1 is SGHDT and CDR2 YYEEEE. Trimming stripped 7 bases from V and 2 bases from J, with 12 bases between. The CDR3 totals 13 residues. DNA for the CDR3: TGTGCCAGCGAGAGGGCCCCGAACTATGGCTACACCTTC. Its translation is CASERAPNYGYTF. Full variable domain (outside the CDR3, taken from reference TRBV5-6 and TRBJ1-2): DAGVTQSPTHLIKTRGQQVTLRCSPKSGHDTVSWYQQALGQGPQFIFQYYEEEERQRGNFPDRFSGHQFPNYSSELNVNALLLGDSALYLCASERAPNYGYTFGSGTRLTVV.

This chain joins TRBV4-1 and TRBJ2-1; the match to TRBD2 covers 9 bases. Trimming cost V 0 bases and J 5 bases; bases outside gene matches: 11. Germline values: CDR1 MGHRA, CDR2 YSYEKL. The CDR3 loop spans 18 amino acids. Here the CDR3 reads CASSQDPAGGLSDNEQFF. CDR3 nucleotides: TGCGCCAGCAGCCAAGATCCAGCGGGGGGTCTATCAGACAATGAGCAGTTCTTC.

The chain is built from TRBV2 and TRBJ2-2; 13 nucleotides match TRBD2. The CDR3 has 16 amino acids. CDR1 is SNHLY and CDR2 is FYNNEI in the germline V gene. The V segment lost 6 bases and the J segment 6 bases; nucleotides outside the gene matches: 7. The CDR3 sequence is CASRLLAGGQAGELFF. The CDR3 DNA reads as TGTGCCAGCAGACTACTAGCGGGAGGGCAGGCCGGGGAGCTGTTTTTT.

The chain employs TRBV7-2 and TRBJ1-2; TRBD1 agrees at 7 bases. The germline CDR1 and CDR2 sequences are SGHTA and FQGNSA. CDR3 length equals 16 residues. V dropped 5 bases and J dropped 4; count of bases not matched to a gene: 13. Here the CDR3 DNA reads TGTGCCAGCAGCCCTGCTAGGGGGCGCCGGGTCTATGGCTACACCTTC. Translation gives CASSPARGRRVYGYTF.

The chain recombines TRBV6-1 with TRBJ1-2; weak D call: TRBD1 (5 bases). The V end lost 6 bases, the J end lost 4 bases, and 12 bases lay between the germline ends. The CDR3 has 13 amino acids. Germline CDR1 reads MNHNS; CDR2 reads SASEGT. The CDR3 here is CASRQVGGYGYTF. In DNA, the CDR3 is TGTGCCAGCAGGCAGGTGGGGGGCTATGGCTACACCTTC.